Below, 28 T cell receptor beta chains from the same sample are listed, as sequenced in a study of identifying expanded T cells in peripheral blood. The protocol was immunoSEQ multiplex PCR, while the TCRdb copy is restricted to in-frame clones and leaves out a portion. This table holds more than 55,000 clones, about 90% found once. Sample: blood. The receptors come from a person aged 18 to 70 in good health.

This clone was picked up a small number of times. The V call is TRBV5-8, the J call TRBJ2-3, with D possibly TRBD1 on 6 matching bases. Per the germline V gene, CDR1 is SGHTS and CDR2 is YDEGEE. Trimming cost V 5 bases and J 2 bases, with 12 bases left between them. The CDR3 has 14 amino acids. Here the CDR3 reads CASRLTGLTDTQYF. Here the CDR3 DNA reads TGTGCCAGCAGGCTGACAGGACTCACAGATACGCAGTATTTT.

This rearrangement joins TRBV14 to TRBJ1-1; D is undetermined. The germline gives CDR1 SGHDN, CDR2 FVKESK. The V end lost 4 bases, the J end lost 4 bases, and 16 bases lay between the germline ends. The CDR3 is 15 amino acids. CDR3 sequence: CASSRPSDWVTEAFF. The CDR3 DNA reads as TGTGCCAGCAGCCGACCGTCTGACTGGGTCACTGAAGCTTTCTTT.

This CDR3 is CASSRGGYTEAFF. CDR3 in DNA: TGTGCCAGTAGCAGAGGAGGGTACACTGAAGCTTTCTTT. The gene calls are TRBV19 and TRBJ1-1; no definite D call. Trimming took 6 bases from V and 3 from J, leaving 11 bases between them. The CDR3 has 13 amino acids. Germline CDR1 LNHDA, CDR2 SQIVND (reference sequence).

This chain's CDR3 is CASSVAGDYNEQFF. The CDR3 region has the DNA TGTGCCAGCAGTGTAGCGGGAGACTACAATGAGCAGTTCTTC. The chain has TRBV28 and TRBJ2-1; the match to TRBD2 covers 9 bases. With V trimmed by 5 bases and J by 3 bases, 2 bases remained unmatched. The CDR3 extends over 14 amino acids. Germline V lookup: CDR1 MDHEN, CDR2 SYDVKM.

This clone was counted a single time. The chain uses TRBV10-3 and TRBJ2-1, with 9 bases that match TRBD2. Germline lookup yields CDR1 ENHRY and CDR2 SYGVKD. CDR3 length: 14 amino acids. V lost 3 bases to trimming and J lost 9 bases; unmatched junction nucleotides: 6. In nucleotides, the CDR3 is TGTGCCATCAGTGAAGTACCAGCGGGGGGTGAGCAGTTCTTC. It encodes CAISEVPAGGEQFF.

Only one count was recorded for this clone. In nucleotides, the CDR3 is TGTGCCAGCAGTTTAAGCCTAGCTACCGCCAAAAACATTCAGTACTTC. Translated: CASSLSLATAKNIQYF. This chain connects TRBV27 to TRBJ2-4, with a tentative D call TRBD2 (5 bases). V lost 2 bases and J 1 base, leaving 12 bases between the germline ends. The CDR3 runs 16 residues. Germline CDR1 reads MNHEY; CDR2 reads SMNVEV (reference sequence).

This clone was detected only once. The CDR3 bases are TGTGCCAGCAGCCGGGGCGGGGGGGCAGGAGAGCAGTACTTC. As protein: CASSRGGGAGEQYF. The chain carries TRBV7-6 and TRBJ2-7; 9 bases agree with TRBD2. The CDR3 runs to 14 residues. Germline-derived CDR1 and CDR2 are SGHVS and FNYEAQ. V lost 5 bases and J lost 7; bases outside the gene matches: 9.

J is TRBJ2-5 and V is TRBV7-6, with D possibly TRBD2 on 6 matching bases. The DNA end lines up better with TRBJ2-7; the J call may be wrong. Per germline, CDR1 SGHVS and CDR2 FNYEAQ. The CDR3 is made up of 16 amino acids. In DNA, the CDR3 is TGTGCCAGCAGCTTTACCGGGACTCGTAGTGGTTACGAGCAGTACTTC. Translation gives CASSFTGTRSGYEQYF.

This chain links TRBV7-9 with TRBJ2-3, with D possibly being TRBD2 (6 bases). V was shortened by 5 bases and J by 6 bases, with 21 bases between the two germline ends. This CDR3 region has 16 residues. Germline V gene data show CDR1 as SEHNR and CDR2 as FQNEAQ (reference sequence). The CDR3 loop is CASSPPGGTAADTQYF. CDR3 bases: TGTGCCAGCAGCCCCCCCGGGGGAACCGCGGCGGATACGCAGTATTTT. Together with reference TRBV7-9 and TRBJ2-3, the CDR3 gives the full variable domain: DTGVSQNPRHKITKRGQNVTFRCDPISEHNRLYWYRQTLGQGPEFLTYFQNEAQLEKSRLLSDRFSAERPKGSFSTLEIQRTEQGDSAMYLCASSPPGGTAADTQYFGPGTRLTVL.

V is TRBV28 and J is TRBJ2-5; TRBD1 agrees at 7 bases. The CDR3 spans 15 residues. V lost 5 bases to trimming and J lost 3 bases; unmatched junction nucleotides: 9. Germline V gene sequence: CDR1 MDHEN, CDR2 SYDVKM. The CDR3, as DNA: TGTGCCAGCAGTGTTGATCCGGGACAGAAAGAGACCCAGTACTTC. Encoded protein: CASSVDPGQKETQYF.

The CDR3 reads CASRTGKNTEAFF. The DNA of the CDR3 is TGTGCCAGCAGGACAGGGAAAAACACTGAAGCTTTCTTT. This sequence joins TRBV6-5 and TRBJ1-1, with 7 bases that match TRBD1. Per the germline V gene, CDR1 is MNHEY and CDR2 is SVGAGI. CDR3 length: 13 amino acids. The trim removed 6 bases at V and 2 bases at J, leaving 3 bases unmatched.

The V call is TRBV5-6, the J call TRBJ1-3; D is uncertain. V was pared by 0 bases and J by 0 bases, with 7 bases between. The CDR3 consists of 15 residues. The germline V gene has CDR1 SGHDT and CDR2 YYEEEE. The CDR3 coding sequence is TGTGCCAGCAGCTTGGAGGCACACTCTGGAAACACCATATATTTT. Its translation is CASSLEAHSGNTIYF.

The V call is TRBV19, the J call TRBJ1-5; TRBD1 aligns across 7 bases. This CDR3 region has 15 residues. The germline V gene encodes CDR1 LNHDA and CDR2 SQIVND (reference sequence). J was trimmed by 0 bases and V by 4 bases; bases with no gene match: 3. The CDR3 region is CASSTYRGSNQPQHF. The CDR3 DNA is TGTGCCAGTAGTACCTACAGGGGTAGCAATCAGCCCCAGCATTTT.

The chain links TRBV5-1 to TRBJ2-7; the D gene is possibly TRBD2 (5 bases). Trimming took 6 bases from V and 2 from J, leaving 15 bases between them. Germline values: CDR1 SGHRS, CDR2 YFSETQ. The CDR3 has 14 residues. The CDR3, as DNA: TGCGCCAGCAAACGGGATTTAAACCCCTACGAGCAGTACTTC. Translated, it gives CASKRDLNPYEQYF.

The chain joins TRBV2 to TRBJ2-7, with a possible D match to TRBD2 (7 bases). The germline CDR1 and CDR2 sequences are SNHLY and FYNNEI. The V end lost 11 bases, the J end lost 4 bases, and 27 bases lay between the germline ends. CDR3 length equals 16 residues. In DNA, the CDR3 is TGTGCCTCTGCCGGGGGGCGGGTGGACCAGTTGTACGAGCAGTACTTC. It specifies CASAGGRVDQLYEQYF.

The gene calls are TRBV27 and TRBJ2-5, with D possibly being TRBD1 or TRBD2 (6 bases each). With 4 bases removed from V and 8 bases from J, the gap between germline ends came to 17 bases. This CDR3 is built from 14 residues. Looked up from germline, CDR1 is MNHEY and CDR2 is SMNVEV (reference sequence). CDR3 DNA sequence: TGTGCCAGCAGTTCCGGGGGCGCAACTAGAACCCAGTACTTC. Amino acids: CASSSGGATRTQYF.

The CDR3 loop reads CASSDKNSGANVLTF. Here the CDR3 DNA reads TGTGCCAGCAGCGACAAGAACTCTGGGGCCAACGTCCTGACTTTC. V and J are TRBV6-4 and TRBJ2-6; no reliable D call. The CDR3 has 15 amino acids. Looked up from germline, CDR1 is MRHNA and CDR2 is SNTAGT. Between the trimmed V and J ends, which lost 6 bases and 0 bases, there was a span of 9 bases.

V usage is TRBV28 and J usage is TRBJ2-7; possible D gene TRBD1, 6 bases. CDR1 MDHEN and CDR2 SYDVKM come from the germline V gene. The CDR3 has 15 residues. V dropped 2 bases and J dropped 3 bases, with 14 bases sitting between them. The CDR3 region is CASSLGTIGGYEQYF. CDR3 coding DNA: TGTGCCAGCAGTTTAGGGACAATCGGTGGCTACGAGCAGTACTTC.

The J gene is TRBJ1-1, the V gene TRBV4-1; 7 nucleotides agree with TRBD1. Trimming took 0 bases from V and 4 from J; bases not matched to a gene: 2. Germline V gene data show CDR1 as MGHRA and CDR2 as YSYEKL. This CDR3 region has 14 residues. The DNA for the CDR3 is TGCGCCAGCAGCCAAGACAGGGGGTCCACTGAAGCTTTCTTT. Protein: CASSQDRGSTEAFF.

The J gene is TRBJ2-7, the V gene TRBV5-1, with D hard to call. Germline V gives CDR1 SGHRS, CDR2 YFSETQ. This CDR3 contains 14 residues. V was pared by 1 base and J by 0 bases, with 8 bases between. This CDR3 reads CASSLTSNSYEQYF. The CDR3 coding sequence is TGCGCCAGCAGCTTGACATCAAACTCCTACGAGCAGTACTTC.

This rearrangement joins TRBV18 to TRBJ1-2, with TRBD1 as a possible D gene (5 bases). This CDR3 has 15 amino acids. V gave up 3 bases and J gave up 2 bases, with 13 bases separating them. Per the germline V gene, CDR1 is KGHSH and CDR2 is LQKENI. The CDR3 DNA sequence: TGTGCCAGCTCACCCCTTCCCGGGGCGAACTATGGCTACACCTTC. Its translation is CASSPLPGANYGYTF.

J is TRBJ1-2 and V is TRBV10-3, with 10 bases identical to TRBD1. V lost 10 bases, J lost 7 bases, and 9 bases stayed unmatched. CDR1 and CDR2 (germline): ENHRY, SYGVKD. CDR3 length: 13 amino acids. The CDR3 here is CATRTGGDSGYTF. The CDR3 DNA is TGTGCCACGAGGACAGGGGGGGATTCTGGCTACACCTTC.

CDR3 region: CASSLLMAYQETQYF. The CDR3 DNA sequence: TGTGCCAGCAGCTTGCTCATGGCGTACCAAGAGACCCAGTACTTC. This rearrangement joins TRBV5-6 to TRBJ2-5; unclear D gene. The CDR3 is 15 amino acids. Germline lookup yields CDR1 SGHDT and CDR2 YYEEEE. The V end lost 1 base, the J end lost 0 bases, and 10 bases lay between the germline ends.

The chain links TRBV4-1 to TRBJ1-1, with D uncertain. The germline V gene has CDR1 MGHRA and CDR2 YSYEKL. The CDR3 covers 14 residues. Trimming left V 4 bases short and J 1 base short, with 10 bases between. CDR3 protein: CASSPTPANTEAFF. In DNA form, the CDR3 reads TGCGCCAGCAGCCCCACCCCGGCGAACACTGAAGCTTTCTTT.

This chain joins TRBV19 and TRBJ2-1; tentatively, D is TRBD1 or TRBD2 (5 bases each). Trimming removed 5 bases from V and 4 bases from J, with 15 bases in between. The CDR3 runs to 15 residues. Germline V gives CDR1 LNHDA, CDR2 SQIVND (reference sequence). CDR3 in amino acids: CASSLPGRMYNEQFF. CDR3 coding DNA: TGTGCCAGTAGTCTACCGGGACGGATGTACAATGAGCAGTTCTTC.

V usage is TRBV5-1 and J usage is TRBJ2-5; D might be TRBD1 (5 bases). The V and J ends lost 3 bases and 0 bases respectively, with 12 bases between them. Germline V CDR1 and CDR2: SGHRS, YFSETQ. The CDR3 covers 15 residues. The CDR3 reads CASSWEQAYQETQYF. The CDR3 nucleotides are TGCGCCAGCAGCTGGGAACAGGCGTACCAAGAGACCCAGTACTTC.

The chain is built from TRBV30 and TRBJ2-6; D is unresolved. The CDR3 runs 12 residues. V lost 0 bases and J lost 9, with 6 bases in between. Germline V gene data show CDR1 as GTSNPN and CDR2 as SVGIG (reference sequence). This chain's CDR3 is CAWSVWGNVLTF. CDR3 DNA sequence: TGTGCCTGGAGTGTATGGGGCAACGTCCTGACTTTC. Drawing the rest from reference TRBV30 and TRBJ2-6, the complete variable domain is SQTIHQWPATLVQPVGSPLSLECTVEGTSNPNLYWYRQAAGRGLQLLFYSVGIGQISSEVPQNLSASRPQDRQFILSSKKLLLSDSGFYLCAWSVWGNVLTFGAGSRLTVL.

This clone was detected only a few times. This chain links TRBV7-9 with TRBJ1-1; TRBD1 matches at 7 bases. Germline-derived CDR1 and CDR2 are SEHNR and FQNEAQ (reference sequence). This CDR3 is 13 amino acids long. The J segment lost 10 bases and the V segment lost 0 bases, leaving 5 bases of the junction unmatched. The CDR3 coding sequence is TGTGCCAGCAGCTTAGCGCGGACAGGTGGAGCTTTCTTT. Its translation: CASSLARTGGAFF.